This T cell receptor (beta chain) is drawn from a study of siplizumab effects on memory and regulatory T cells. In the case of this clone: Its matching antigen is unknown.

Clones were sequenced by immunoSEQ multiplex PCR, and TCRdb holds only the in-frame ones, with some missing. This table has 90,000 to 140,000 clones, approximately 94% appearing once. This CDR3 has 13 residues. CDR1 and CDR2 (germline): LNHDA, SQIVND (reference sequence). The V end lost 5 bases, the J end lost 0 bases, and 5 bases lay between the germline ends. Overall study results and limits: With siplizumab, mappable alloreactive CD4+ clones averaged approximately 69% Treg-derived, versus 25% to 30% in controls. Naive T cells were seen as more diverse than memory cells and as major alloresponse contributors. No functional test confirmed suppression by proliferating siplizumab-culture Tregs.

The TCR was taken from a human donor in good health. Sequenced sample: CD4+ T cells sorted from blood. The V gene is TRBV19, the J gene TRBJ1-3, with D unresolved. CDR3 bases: TGTGCCAGTAGTCACCTCTCTGGAAACACCATATATTTT. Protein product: CASSHLSGNTIYF.